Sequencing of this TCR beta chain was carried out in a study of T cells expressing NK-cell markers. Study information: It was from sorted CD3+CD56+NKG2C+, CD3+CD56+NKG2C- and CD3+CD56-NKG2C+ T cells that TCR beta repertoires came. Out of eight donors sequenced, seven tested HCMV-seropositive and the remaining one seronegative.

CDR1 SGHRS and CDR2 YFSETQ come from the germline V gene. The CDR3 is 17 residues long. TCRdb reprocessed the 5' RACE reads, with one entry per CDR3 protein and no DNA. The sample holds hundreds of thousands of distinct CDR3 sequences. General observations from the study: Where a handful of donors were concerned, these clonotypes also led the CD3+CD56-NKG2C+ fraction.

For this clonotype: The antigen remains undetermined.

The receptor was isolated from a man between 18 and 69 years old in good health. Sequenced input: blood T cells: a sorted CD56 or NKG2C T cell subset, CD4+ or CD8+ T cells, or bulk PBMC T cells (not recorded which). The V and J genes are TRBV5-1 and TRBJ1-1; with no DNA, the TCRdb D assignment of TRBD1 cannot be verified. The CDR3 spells CASSPGQGGYYNTEAFF.